This TCR beta chain derives from a study of early T cells in non-severe SARS-CoV-2 infection. The wider study: From unsorted whole blood, bulk RNA was sequenced, and the chains remained unpaired. Study-wide results and limits: Matches to VDJdb favored anti-spike CD8 responses and missed private and CD4 specificities.

Germline CDR1 reads SGHKS; CDR2 reads YYEKEE (reference sequence). CDR3 length: 16 amino acids. Deletions cut 1 base from V and 0 bases from J, with 10 bases between. As to this clonotype: Its antigen is currently unknown.

Unique molecular identifier tags were affixed to discrete cDNA molecules. TCRdb reprocessed the 5' RACE reads with MiXCR, giving one entry per CDR3 protein. This sample has around 62,000 distinct CDR3 sequences, with about an eighth found just once. Specimen: whole blood. The chain combines TRBV5-5 with TRBJ2-2, with a possible D match to TRBD2 (6 bases). The TCR sequence derives from an adult who was a healthcare worker with PCR-confirmed SARS-CoV-2 infection or an uninfected control (not recorded which). Here the CDR3 reads CASSLPGLANTGELFF. DNA for the CDR3: TGTGCCAGCAGCTTGCCGGGACTTGCGAACACCGGGGAGCTGTTTTTT.